This is a list of T cell receptor beta chains from one sample in a study of cytomegalovirus exposure and HLA in healthy donors. TCRdb's copy holds only in-frame clones and misses some; the assay was immunoSEQ multiplex PCR. The sample records roughly 92,000 clones, 6% to 9% being singletons. Sample: PBMCs. All receptors come from a man in his fifties or sixties in good health and CMV-seronegative. CDR3s include the opening cysteine and the closing phenylalanine or tryptophan. The D gene is left open where the match is weak. Clone size is not always given. Where it is, it says once, few, many or a class for expanded clones.

CDR3 length,J gene,V gene,D gene,clone size,CDR3 protein,CDR3 DNA
13,TRBJ1-2,TRBV28,.,.,CASSLGDTYGYTF,TGTGCCAGCAGTTTAGGAGATACCTATGGCTACACCTTC
16,TRBJ2-1,TRBV10-3,.,.,CAISESPGVTYNEQFF,TGTGCCATCAGTGAGTCCCCAGGGGTTACCTACAATGAGCAGTTCTTC
15,TRBJ1-4,TRBV30,TRBD1,.,CAWSLTGGEGEKLFF,TGTGCCTGGAGTCTCACAGGGGGCGAGGGCGAAAAACTGTTTTTT
13,TRBJ1-5,TRBV10-3,.,few,CAISETGYEPQHF,TGTGCCATCAGTGAGACAGGGTATGAGCCCCAGCATTTT
18,TRBJ1-5,TRBV6-1,TRBD1,.,CASSAGTGGAGSNQPQHF,TGTGCCAGCAGTGCCGGGACAGGGGGCGCGGGGAGCAATCAGCCCCAGCATTTT
13,TRBJ2-5,TRBV28,TRBD1,few,CASSPGGEETQYF,TGTGCCAGCAGCCCAGGGGGTGAAGAGACCCAGTACTTC
13,TRBJ2-7,TRBV7-7,.,.,CASSRERGGEQYF,TGTGCTAGCAGTCGAGAAAGGGGGGGCGAGCAGTACTTC
12,TRBJ1-1,TRBV11-2,TRBD1,few,CASSDRVPEAFF,TGTGCCAGCAGCGACAGGGTCCCTGAAGCTTTCTTT
16,TRBJ2-7,TRBV5-4,.,.,CASSLGGVRSSYEQYF,TGTGCCAGCAGCTTGGGGGGAGTTAGGAGCTCCTACGAGCAGTACTTC
12,TRBJ1-1,TRBV5-6,.,.,CASSFDLAEAFF,TGTGCCAGCAGCTTCGACTTGGCTGAAGCTTTCTTT
14,TRBJ1-2,TRBV6-5,.,.,CASSYKQGDDGYTF,TGTGCCAGCAGTTATAAACAAGGGGATGATGGCTACACCTTC
20,TRBJ2-6,TRBV19,TRBD2,.,CASRAAGTSGRRSGANVLTF,TGTGCCAGTAGGGCCGCCGGGACTAGCGGGAGGCGTTCTGGGGCCAACGTCCTGACTTTC
15,TRBJ1-3,TRBV9,.,.,CASSVGTVSGNTIYF,TGTGCCAGCAGCGTAGGGACAGTCTCTGGAAACACCATATATTTT
15,TRBJ2-2,TRBV5-1,TRBD1,.,CASQFQGAGTGELFF,TGCGCCAGCCAGTTTCAGGGGGCTGGCACCGGGGAGCTGTTTTTT
15,TRBJ2-1,TRBV2,TRBD2,few,CASSETSGGVNEQFF,TGTGCCAGCAGTGAAACTAGCGGGGGAGTAAATGAGCAGTTCTTC
18,TRBJ2-3,TRBV4-3,TRBD2,few,CASSQAGLAGGPTDTQYF,TGCGCCAGCAGCCAAGCTGGACTAGCGGGAGGGCCCACAGATACGCAGTATTTT
15,TRBJ1-2,TRBV4-3,TRBD1,few,CASSPSSGGDYGYTF,TGCGCCAGCAGCCCTTCGTCAGGGGGCGACTATGGCTACACCTTC
15,TRBJ1-2,TRBV30,TRBD1,few,CARLPLRGSGGGYTF,TGTGCCCGACTTCCTCTCAGGGGGTCCGGTGGCGGCTACACCTTC
14,TRBJ1-5,TRBV28,.,.,CASSLSHSNQPQHF,TGTGCCAGCAGTTTATCCCATAGCAATCAGCCCCAGCATTTT
13,TRBJ1-2,TRBV5-8,.,few,CASSLWTANGYTF,TGTGCCAGCAGCTTATGGACAGCCAATGGCTACACCTTC
17,TRBJ2-3,TRBV18,TRBD2,few,CASQNQLAGARRDTQYF,TGTGCCAGCCAAAATCAGCTAGCGGGAGCTCGAAGAGATACGCAGTATTTT
14,TRBJ1-1,TRBV11-2,.,.,CASSLEGELTEAFF,TGTGCCAGCAGCTTAGAAGGGGAACTCACTGAAGCTTTCTTT